The 8 T cell receptor beta chains given below trace back to one sample, sequenced in a study of CD4 T cells in relation to SARS-CoV-2 and coronaviruses. Measured with immunoSEQ multiplex PCR; TCRdb has only the in-frame clones, and not every one. This sample has tens of thousands of clones, with 70% to 90% found just once. The sample comprised memory CD4+ T cells from PBMCs. These receptors came from an adult with COVID-19.

The V and J genes are TRBV28 and TRBJ1-5; 7 nucleotides match TRBD1. V lost 2 bases, J lost 4 bases, and 8 bases stayed unmatched. CDR1 and CDR2 from the germline V gene are MDHEN and SYDVKM. The CDR3 has 16 amino acids. The CDR3, as DNA: TGTGCCAGCAGTTTAGGGACAGTAGGGTTGAATCAGCCCCAGCATTTT. Translating it yields CASSLGTVGLNQPQHF.

The chain is built from TRBV11-2 and TRBJ2-1; 10 nucleotides line up with TRBD2. This CDR3 region has 16 residues. V shed 1 base and J 10 bases; nucleotides not matched to a gene: 10. CDR1 is SGHAT and CDR2 is FQNNGV in the germline V gene. Here the CDR3 DNA reads TGTGCCAGCAGCTTAGTCGAGAGCGGGGGGGCCCGAGAGCAGTTCTTC. Amino acids: CASSLVESGGAREQFF.

The V and J genes are TRBV7-2 and TRBJ2-1; 8 bases fit TRBD2. The trim removed 3 bases at V and 6 bases at J, leaving 4 bases unmatched. The CDR3 runs 14 residues. Germline V gene sequence: CDR1 SGHTA, CDR2 FQGNSA. The CDR3: CASSLGGTSNEQFF. Here the CDR3 DNA reads TGTGCCAGCAGCTTGGGCGGGACTAGCAATGAGCAGTTCTTC.

The rearrangement links TRBV5-1 to TRBJ1-1; possibly TRBD1 for D (5 bases). The CDR3 is 15 amino acids. With 4 bases removed from V and 6 bases from J, the gap between germline ends came to 19 bases. CDR1 is SGHRS, CDR2 YFSETQ, per germline. The CDR3 region has the DNA TGCGCCAGCAGCCGAACCTCCAGGGATACAGCTGAAGCTTTCTTT. This codes for CASSRTSRDTAEAFF.

V and J are TRBV6-2 or TRBV6-3 and TRBJ2-3; 9 positions agree with TRBD2. The V segment lost 6 bases and the J segment 10 bases; nucleotides outside the gene matches: 14. The CDR3 length is 15 residues. Germline-derived CDR1 and CDR2 are MNHEY and SVGEGT. The CDR3 region is CASSLAGEPVQAQYF. In DNA form, the CDR3 reads TGTGCCAGCAGCTTAGCGGGGGAACCCGTTCAAGCGCAGTATTTT.

The gene calls are TRBV7-4 and TRBJ1-5; D is uncertain. Trimming pared 1 base from V and 3 bases from J, leaving 10 bases between. The CDR3 length is 15 residues. Per the germline V gene, CDR1 is SGHVT and CDR2 is SQSDAQ. CDR3 residues: CASSLGPADNQPQHF. The DNA for the CDR3 is TGTGCCAGCAGCTTAGGTCCAGCTGACAATCAGCCCCAGCATTTT.

The rearrangement joins TRBV5-1 to TRBJ1-2, with D possibly being TRBD1 (5 bases). From germline, CDR1 is SGHRS and CDR2 YFSETQ. Trimming removed 0 bases at V and 6 bases at J, with 9 bases between. The length of the CDR3 is 13 residues. CDR3 sequence: CASSLGDRDGYTF. CDR3 coding DNA: TGCGCCAGCAGCTTGGGGGACCGAGATGGCTACACCTTC.

The V and J genes are TRBV7-2 and TRBJ2-7; D might be TRBD1 (5 bases). Germline-derived CDR1 and CDR2 are SGHTA and FQGNSA. The V gene lost 5 bases and the J gene lost 2 bases, with 13 bases spanning the gap. The CDR3 length is 14 residues. The CDR3 DNA reads as TGTGCCAGCAGCCCTAGACAGCGAACCTACGAGCAGTACTTC. Its protein product is CASSPRQRTYEQYF. Variable domain in full (rest from reference TRBV7-2 and TRBJ2-7): GAGVSQSPSNKVTEKGKDVELRCDPISGHTALYWYRQSLGQGLEFLIYFQGNSAPDKSGLPSDRFSAERTGGSVSTLTIQRTQQEDSAVYLCASSPRQRTYEQYFGPGTRLTVT.